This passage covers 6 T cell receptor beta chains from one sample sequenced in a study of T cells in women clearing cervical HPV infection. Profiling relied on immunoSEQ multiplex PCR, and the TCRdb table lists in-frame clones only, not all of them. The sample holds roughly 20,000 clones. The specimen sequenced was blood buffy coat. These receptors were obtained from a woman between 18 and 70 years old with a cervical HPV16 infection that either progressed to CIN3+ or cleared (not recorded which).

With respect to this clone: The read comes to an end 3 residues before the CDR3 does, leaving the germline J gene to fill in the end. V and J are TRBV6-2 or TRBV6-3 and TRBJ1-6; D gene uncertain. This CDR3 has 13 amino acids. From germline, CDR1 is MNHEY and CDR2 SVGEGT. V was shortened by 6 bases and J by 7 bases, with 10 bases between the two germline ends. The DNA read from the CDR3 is TGTGCCAGCAGCCCCCTCCAGAATTCACCC. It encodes CASSPLQNSP. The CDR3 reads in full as CASSPLQNSPLHF.

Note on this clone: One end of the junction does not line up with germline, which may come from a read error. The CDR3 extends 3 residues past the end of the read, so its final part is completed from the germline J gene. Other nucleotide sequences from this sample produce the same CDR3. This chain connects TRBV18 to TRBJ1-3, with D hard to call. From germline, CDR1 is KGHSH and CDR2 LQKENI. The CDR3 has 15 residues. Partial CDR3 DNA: TGTGCCAGCTCTCCCAGGACTGATTCTGGAAACACA. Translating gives CASSPRTDSGNT. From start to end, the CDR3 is CASSPRTDSGNTIYF.

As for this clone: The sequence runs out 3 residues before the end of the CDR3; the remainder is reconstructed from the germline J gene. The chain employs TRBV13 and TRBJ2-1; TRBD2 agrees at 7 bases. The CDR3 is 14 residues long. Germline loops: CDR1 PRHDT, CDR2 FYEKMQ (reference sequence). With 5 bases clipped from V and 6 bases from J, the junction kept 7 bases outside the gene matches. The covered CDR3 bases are TGTGCCAGCAGCCTCGTCAGGGAGGGCAATGAG. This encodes CASSLVREGNE. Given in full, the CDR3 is CASSLVREGNEQFF.

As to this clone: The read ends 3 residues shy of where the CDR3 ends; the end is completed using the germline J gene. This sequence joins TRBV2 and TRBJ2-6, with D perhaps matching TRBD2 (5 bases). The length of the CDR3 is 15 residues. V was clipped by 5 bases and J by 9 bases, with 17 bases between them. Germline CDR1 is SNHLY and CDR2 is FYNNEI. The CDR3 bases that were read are TGTGCCAGCAGTAAGGACTCGACCGCCTTCAACGTC. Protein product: CASSKDSTAFNV. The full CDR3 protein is CASSKDSTAFNVLTF. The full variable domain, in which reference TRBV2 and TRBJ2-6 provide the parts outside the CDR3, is EPEVTQTPSHQVTQMGQEVILRCVPISNHLYFYWYRQILGQKVEFLVSFYNNEISEKSEIFDDQFSVERPDGSNFTLKIRSTKLEDSAMYFCASSKDSTAFNVLTFGAGSRLTVL.

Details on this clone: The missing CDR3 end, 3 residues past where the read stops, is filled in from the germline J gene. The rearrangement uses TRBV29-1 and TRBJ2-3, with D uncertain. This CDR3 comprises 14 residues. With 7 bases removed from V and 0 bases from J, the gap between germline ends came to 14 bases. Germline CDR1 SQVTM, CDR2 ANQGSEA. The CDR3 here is CSARDLTSTDTQYF. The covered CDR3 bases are TGCAGCGCGCGTGACTTAACTAGCACAGATACG.

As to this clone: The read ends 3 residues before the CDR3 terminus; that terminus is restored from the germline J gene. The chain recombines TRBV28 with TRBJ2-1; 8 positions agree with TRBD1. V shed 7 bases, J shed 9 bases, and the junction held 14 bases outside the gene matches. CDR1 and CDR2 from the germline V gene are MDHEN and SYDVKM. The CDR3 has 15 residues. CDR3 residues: CASTPEWTGLAEQFF. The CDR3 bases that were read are TGTGCCAGCACCCCGGAATGGACAGGGTTGGCTGAG.